This TCR beta chain is from a study of T cell repertoires in ileal Crohn's disease. Time point specified: proximal margin of the surgical specimen (macroscopically non-inflamed). Some clones are missing from TCRdb's copy, which holds only in-frame ones; the method was immunoSEQ multiplex PCR. The sample holds approximately 6,100 clones, about 73% seen once. Comments on this clone: Its antigen is as yet unknown.

The CDR3 runs 16 residues. CDR1 is SGHNT, CDR2 YYREEE, per germline (reference sequence). Trimming shortened V by 0 bases and J by 5 bases, and 16 bases separated the two germline ends. The study, taken as a whole, reports: Mucosal expansions were suggested to be mainly CD8 T cells.

The TCR sequence derives from an adult with Crohn's disease. The sample comprised ileal tissue. The chain carries TRBV5-4 and TRBJ2-3, with D hard to call. The CDR3 region has the DNA TGTGCCAGCAGCTTGGAGGTCCCGGTGAGAGGAGATACGCAGTATTTT. It specifies CASSLEVPVRGDTQYF.